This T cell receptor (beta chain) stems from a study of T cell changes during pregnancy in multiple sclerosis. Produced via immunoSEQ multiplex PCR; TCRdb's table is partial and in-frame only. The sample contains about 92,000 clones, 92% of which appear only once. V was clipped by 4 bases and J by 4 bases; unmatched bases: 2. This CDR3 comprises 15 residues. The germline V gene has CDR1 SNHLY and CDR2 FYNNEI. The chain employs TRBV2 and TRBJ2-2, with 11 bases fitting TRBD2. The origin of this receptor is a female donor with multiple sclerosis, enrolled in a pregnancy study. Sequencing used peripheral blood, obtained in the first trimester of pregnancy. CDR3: CASSGLAGSTGELFF. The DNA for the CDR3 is TGTGCCAGCAGTGGACTAGCGGGGAGCACCGGGGAGCTGTTTTTT.